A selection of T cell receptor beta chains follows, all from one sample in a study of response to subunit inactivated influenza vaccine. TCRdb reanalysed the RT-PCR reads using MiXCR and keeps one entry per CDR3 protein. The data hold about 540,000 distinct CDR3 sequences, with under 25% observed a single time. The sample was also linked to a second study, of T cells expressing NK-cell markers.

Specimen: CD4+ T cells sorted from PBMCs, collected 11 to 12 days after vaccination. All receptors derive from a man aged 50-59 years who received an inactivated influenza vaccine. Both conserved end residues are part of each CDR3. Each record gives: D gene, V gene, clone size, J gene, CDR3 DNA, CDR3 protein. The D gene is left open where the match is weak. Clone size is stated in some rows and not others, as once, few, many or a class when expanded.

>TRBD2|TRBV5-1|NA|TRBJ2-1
TGCGCCAGCAGCTTTCAGGCGGGAGGGTCCTACAATGAGCAGTTCTTC
CASSFQAGGSYNEQFF
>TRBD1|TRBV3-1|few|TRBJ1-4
TGTGCCAGCAGCAAACACAGGGGGCGCGATGAAAAACTGTTTTTT
CASSKHRGRDEKLFF
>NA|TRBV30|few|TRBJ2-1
TGTGCCTGGAGTGTCCGGGGCAGGGTGGGAACCTACAATGAGCAGTTCTTC
CAWSVRGRVGTYNEQFF
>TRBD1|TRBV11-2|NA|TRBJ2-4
TGTGCCAGCAGCTTAGGCCCAGGGGGCTCGGCCAAAAACATTCAGTACTTC
CASSLGPGGSAKNIQYF
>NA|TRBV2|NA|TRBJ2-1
TGTGCCAGCAGTGGGGACCGACTGAGCTCCTACAATGAGCAGTTCTTC
CASSGDRLSSYNEQFF
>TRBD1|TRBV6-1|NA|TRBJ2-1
TGTGCCAGCAGACCCGGACAGGGGCGTTATGGTGAGCAGTTCTTC
CASRPGQGRYGEQFF
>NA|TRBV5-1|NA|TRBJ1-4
TGCGCCAGCAGCCCGGGAGGTTTGACTAATGAAAAACTGGTTTTT
CASSPGGLTNEKLVF
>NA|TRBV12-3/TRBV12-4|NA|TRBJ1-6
TGTGCCAGCAGCCCCGGGGGGATGGAGTCACCCCTCCACTTT
CASSPGGMESPLHF
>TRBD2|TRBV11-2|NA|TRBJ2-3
TGTGCCAGCAGCTTGGGGACTAATAGGGCAGATACGCAGTATTTT
CASSLGTNRADTQYF
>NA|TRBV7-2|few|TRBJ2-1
TGTGCCAGCAGCCCCGACTGGAGAACCGAGCAGTTCTTC
CASSPDWRTEQFF
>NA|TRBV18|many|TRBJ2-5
TGTGCCAGCAGCCCTTCGAGGGAGACCCAGTACTTC
CASSPSRETQYF
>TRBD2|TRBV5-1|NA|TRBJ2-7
TGCGCCAGCAGCATAGCGGCGGGAGGGCCCTACGAGCAGTACTTC
CASSIAAGGPYEQYF
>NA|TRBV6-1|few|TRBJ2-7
TGTGCCACCCTTTACACCTACGAGCAGTACTTC
CATLYTYEQYF
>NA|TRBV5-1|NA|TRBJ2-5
TGCGCCAGCAGCAGGGGCAGGTCGCTGGGAGAGACCCAGTACTTC
CASSRGRSLGETQYF